The clone carrying this TCR beta chain appeared a single time. Antigen unknown. The data were produced by immunoSEQ multiplex PCR, yet TCRdb's version contains in-frame clones alone and is incomplete. In the table there are about 240,000 clones, 86% of which are singletons. These data come from a study of cytomegalovirus exposure and HLA in healthy donors. Study-level findings and limits: Cytomegalovirus association was listed for under 200 TCR beta chains. High specificity and sensitivity for cytomegalovirus status were reported for the classifier. Most TCRs appeared rarely, but some public TCRs recurred in many donors. Confirmation in vitro established that three CMV-associated chains were specific for CMV antigens.

Germline CDR1 reads SGHNT; CDR2 reads YENEEA. The length of the CDR3 is 15 residues. V dropped 3 bases and J dropped 3; count of bases not matched to a gene: 3. This chain uses TRBV11-3 with TRBJ2-1; the match to TRBD1 covers 9 bases. The source of this sequence is a woman between 25 and 40 years old in good health and CMV-seropositive. Sequences were obtained from PBMCs. The CDR3 loop reads CASSFRTGVYNEQFF. DNA for the CDR3: TGTGCCAGCAGCTTCCGGACAGGGGTCTACAATGAGCAGTTCTTC.